These 27 T cell receptor beta chains share one sample of origin, sequenced in a study of cytomegalovirus exposure and HLA in healthy donors. Amplification used 60 Vbeta primers and 13 Jbeta primers. The method was immunoSEQ multiplex PCR; TCRdb's version includes in-frame clones alone and lacks a portion of them. The table lists approximately 95,000 clones, about 81% of them singletons. Specimen: PBMCs. The receptors shown here come from a woman aged 40 to 50 in good health and CMV-seropositive.

The chain couples TRBV9 to TRBJ2-7, with TRBD2 identical over 8 bases. Germline assignment: CDR1 SGDLS and CDR2 YYNGEE. The junction had 8 bases not matched to a gene; V was cut back by 0 bases and J by 6 bases. The CDR3 is made up of 15 amino acids. CDR3: CASSVGPAGDSEQYF. CDR3 DNA: TGTGCCAGCAGCGTAGGTCCAGCGGGAGACTCCGAGCAGTACTTC.

This chain connects TRBV6-1 to TRBJ2-3; D may be TRBD2 (6 bases). Trimming removed 2 bases at V and 10 bases at J, with 16 bases between. Germline loops: CDR1 MNHNS, CDR2 SASEGT. The CDR3 has 14 amino acids. In DNA, the CDR3 is TGTGCCAGCAGTGAAAGGGTTGGGGGGTCTGCGCAGTATTTT. It translates to CASSERVGGSAQYF.

V is TRBV5-1 and J is TRBJ1-2; 9 bases map to TRBD1. CDR3 length equals 14 residues. Germline V lookup: CDR1 SGHRS, CDR2 YFSETQ. V shed 3 bases and J 8 bases; nucleotides not matched to a gene: 8. In DNA, the CDR3 is TGCGCCAGCAGCTCAGGGACAGGGCCTTTCGGCTACACCTTC. Protein: CASSSGTGPFGYTF.

V usage is TRBV10-3 and J usage is TRBJ2-1; no clear D. V was trimmed by 6 bases and J by 5 bases, leaving 11 bases between them. Germline CDR1 is ENHRY and CDR2 is SYGVKD. CDR3 size: 13 residues. CDR3 coding DNA: TGTGCCATCAGCTGGAGTCGGGACAATGAGCAGTTCTTC. Its translation: CAISWSRDNEQFF.

The V call is TRBV10-3, the J call TRBJ2-4; 8 bases are shared with TRBD2. The CDR3 is made up of 14 amino acids. Trimming took 6 bases from V and 8 from J; bases not matched to a gene: 9. CDR1 and CDR2 from the germline V gene are ENHRY and SYGVKD. The CDR3 loop is CAISEGLEGDIQYF. The CDR3 DNA follows: TGTGCCATCAGCGAGGGACTAGAAGGCGACATTCAGTACTTC.

The chain carries TRBV9 and TRBJ2-3; the D is unclear. Per germline, CDR1 SGDLS and CDR2 YYNGEE. Trimming stripped 0 bases from V and 6 bases from J, with 8 bases between. There are 13 residues in the CDR3. The CDR3 sequence: CASSVGGDDTQYF. CDR3 nucleotides: TGTGCCAGCAGCGTAGGTGGAGACGATACGCAGTATTTT.

This rearrangement joins TRBV7-8 to TRBJ1-3; 8 nucleotides align to TRBD1. Trimming cost V 5 bases and J 3 bases; bases outside gene matches: 6. The CDR3 has 15 residues. Germline CDR1 SGHVS, CDR2 FQNEAQ. In nucleotides, the CDR3 is TGTGCCAGCAGCCCACCAGGGGGCAGTGGAAACACCATATATTTT. Translation: CASSPPGGSGNTIYF.

CDR3: CASSPQGPGLAVSYEQYF. The CDR3 nucleotides are TGCGCCAGCAGCCCTCAAGGTCCCGGACTAGCGGTCTCCTACGAGCAGTACTTC. The rearrangement joins TRBV4-1 to TRBJ2-7, with 10 positions matching TRBD2. Germline loops: CDR1 MGHRA, CDR2 YSYEKL. V shed 4 bases, J shed 0 bases, and the junction held 12 bases outside the gene matches. The CDR3 spans 18 residues.

The gene calls are TRBV4-1 and TRBJ2-7, with unresolved D. Germline CDR1 is MGHRA and CDR2 is YSYEKL. V was clipped by 0 bases and J by 4 bases, with 7 bases between them. CDR3 size: 13 residues. CDR3 nucleotide sequence: TGCGCCAGCAGCCAAGAACTCGGGTACGAGCAGTACTTC. Its protein product is CASSQELGYEQYF.

The V and J genes are TRBV9 and TRBJ2-1; TRBD2 matches at 8 bases. The CDR3 sequence is 15 residues long. Germline V gene data show CDR1 as SGDLS and CDR2 as YYNGEE. With 3 bases clipped from V and 1 base from J, the junction kept 3 bases outside the gene matches. The CDR3 DNA follows: TGTGCCAGCAGCGATAGCGGGACTTCCTACAATGAGCAGTTCTTC. Its protein product is CASSDSGTSYNEQFF.

The chain links TRBV7-9 to TRBJ1-2; 7 bases fit TRBD1. This CDR3 comprises 15 residues. CDR1 is SEHNR and CDR2 is FQNEAQ in the germline V gene (reference sequence). After removal of 5 bases from V and 7 bases from J, the junction contained 13 bases not matched to a gene. The CDR3 region has the DNA TGTGCCAGCAGCCCCAGAGCAGGGGGAAAGGGTGGCTACACCTTC. Amino acids: CASSPRAGGKGGYTF.

This sequence joins TRBV6-5 and TRBJ2-7, with TRBD2 matching over 7 bases. Germline V gene sequence: CDR1 MNHEY, CDR2 SVGAGI. The CDR3 length is 16 residues. V trimming: 0 bases; J trimming: 0 bases; junction bases outside the gene matches: 5. The CDR3 region is CASSYSIPSGSYEQYF. The CDR3 nucleotides are TGTGCCAGCAGTTACTCGATCCCTAGCGGCTCCTACGAGCAGTACTTC.

This clone was detected only once. The rearrangement joins TRBV7-8 to TRBJ2-5; D might be TRBD1 (7 bases). CDR3 length: 14 amino acids. Trimming shortened V by 5 bases and J by 5 bases, and 15 bases separated the two germline ends. Germline V gene data show CDR1 as SGHVS and CDR2 as FQNEAQ. CDR3 nucleotide sequence: TGTGCCAGCAGCCGACGGACAGGAGGGGAGACCCAGTACTTC. Translated: CASSRRTGGETQYF.

The chain joins TRBV10-3 to TRBJ2-1; 10 bases map to TRBD2. The V gene's germline CDR1 is ENHRY and CDR2 SYGVKD. After removal of 7 bases from V and 4 bases from J, the junction contained 7 bases not matched to a gene. CDR3 size: 15 residues. In DNA form, the CDR3 reads TGTGCCATCACTGACGGACTAGCGGTGTACAATGAGCAGTTCTTC. Protein product: CAITDGLAVYNEQFF.

The chain uses TRBV28 and TRBJ1-5, with 9 bases fitting TRBD1. The germline CDR1 and CDR2 sequences are MDHEN and SYDVKM. The J segment lost 5 bases and the V segment lost 4 bases, leaving 3 bases of the junction unmatched. The CDR3 runs to 14 residues. The CDR3 sequence is CASSSGTGYQPQHF. The CDR3, as DNA: TGTGCCAGCAGTTCCGGGACAGGGTATCAGCCCCAGCATTTT.

J is TRBJ1-5 and V is TRBV18; possibly TRBD1 for D (5 bases). Trimming took 3 bases from V and 5 from J, leaving 14 bases between them. CDR1 KGHSH and CDR2 LQKENI come from the germline V gene. The CDR3 covers 15 residues. Here the CDR3 DNA reads TGTGCCAGCTCACCGGGCCCGGCGGGGGATCAGCCCCAGCATTTT. Amino acids: CASSPGPAGDQPQHF.

About this clone: The same CDR3 can be traced to other DNA sequences in this sample. J is TRBJ2-7 and V is TRBV6-1; tentative D call: TRBD2 (5 bases). The CDR3 has 14 residues. V lost 5 bases to trimming and J lost 3 bases, with 14 bases between them. Germline-derived CDR1 and CDR2 are MNHNS and SASEGT. The CDR3 DNA reads as TGTGCCAGCAGTCCGAGCGGTCTTATCTACGAGCAGTACTTC. Protein sequence: CASSPSGLIYEQYF.

The chain recombines TRBV5-1 with TRBJ2-1; 9 bases line up with TRBD2. V was clipped by 4 bases and J by 3 bases; unmatched bases: 8. This CDR3 comprises 16 residues. The germline CDR1 and CDR2 sequences are SGHRS and YFSETQ. The CDR3 loop is CASSQSLAGNYNEQFF. CDR3 nucleotide sequence: TGCGCCAGCAGCCAAAGCCTAGCGGGGAACTACAATGAGCAGTTCTTC.

The chain recombines TRBV5-1 with TRBJ1-1, with 7 bases aligning to TRBD1. The length of the CDR3 is 14 residues. V lost 2 bases to trimming and J lost 0 bases; unmatched junction nucleotides: 1. Germline V gene data show CDR1 as SGHRS and CDR2 as YFSETQ. CDR3 nucleotides: TGCGCCAGCAGCTTCGACAGGGTGAACACTGAAGCTTTCTTT. It translates to CASSFDRVNTEAFF.

This clone occurred once. CDR3 loop: CASSPSGPSTDTQYF. CDR3 bases: TGTGCCAGCAGTCCAAGCGGACCAAGCACAGATACGCAGTATTTT. V gene TRBV28 combines with J gene TRBJ2-3; tentative D call: TRBD2 (5 bases). The germline V and J ends were trimmed by 5 bases and 0 bases, with 12 bases remaining between them. Germline V gene data show CDR1 as MDHEN and CDR2 as SYDVKM. The CDR3 is 15 residues long.

V and J are TRBV27 and TRBJ1-1; a possible D gene is TRBD1 (5 bases). This CDR3 is built from 11 residues. Deletions cut 7 bases from V and 10 bases from J, with 13 bases between. The V gene's germline CDR1 is MNHEY and CDR2 SMNVEV (reference sequence). CDR3: CASTGGWRAFF. The CDR3 nucleotides are TGTGCCAGCACGGGGGGATGGAGAGCTTTCTTT.

The V gene is TRBV19, the J gene TRBJ2-6, with 7 nucleotides matching TRBD1. This CDR3 is built from 17 residues. The junction had 5 bases not matched to a gene; V was cut back by 3 bases and J by 0 bases. The germline gives CDR1 LNHDA, CDR2 SQIVND (reference sequence). The DNA for the CDR3 is TGTGCCAGTAGTATCGAAGGGACAGACTCTGGGGCCAACGTCCTGACTTTC. Translated: CASSIEGTDSGANVLTF.

The chain links TRBV7-8 to TRBJ2-3; D is unclear. Trimming pared 6 bases from V and 1 base from J, leaving 8 bases between. The CDR3 sequence is 13 residues long. CDR1 is SGHVS, CDR2 FQNEAQ, per germline. The CDR3: CASRAGGTDTQYF. The DNA of the CDR3 is TGTGCCAGCAGGGCAGGCGGCACAGATACGCAGTATTTT.

The V call is TRBV28, the J call TRBJ2-1, with a weak D call TRBD2 (7 bases). The V gene's germline CDR1 is MDHEN and CDR2 SYDVKM. Between the trimmed V and J ends, which lost 2 bases and 0 bases, there was a span of 11 bases. The CDR3 runs to 16 residues. This CDR3 is CASSLAGASSYNEQFF. The CDR3 coding sequence is TGTGCCAGCAGTTTAGCGGGGGCAAGCTCCTACAATGAGCAGTTCTTC. The full variable domain, completed using reference TRBV28 and TRBJ2-1, is DVKVTQSSRYLVKRTGEKVFLECVQDMDHENMFWYRQDPGLGLRLIYFSYDVKMKEKGDIPEGYSVSREKKERFSLILESASTNQTSMYLCASSLAGASSYNEQFFGPGTRLTVL.

The gene calls are TRBV11-2 and TRBJ2-1; 12 positions agree with TRBD2. Per germline, CDR1 SGHAT and CDR2 FQNNGV. The V and J ends lost 4 bases and 3 bases, in that order; junction bases with no gene match: 1. CDR3 length: 15 amino acids. The CDR3 DNA is TGTGCCAGCAGCTCGACTAGCGGGGGCTACAATGAGCAGTTCTTC. The encoded protein is CASSSTSGGYNEQFF.

The rearrangement links TRBV5-1 to TRBJ2-2, with TRBD1 matching over 8 bases. Germline V CDR1 and CDR2: SGHRS, YFSETQ. The ends lost 4 bases at V and 7 bases at J; junction bases unmatched: 9. This CDR3 is 15 amino acids long. CDR3 DNA sequence: TGCGCCAGCAGCCCCGGACAGGGTTCCATCGGGGAGCTGTTTTTT. Amino acids: CASSPGQGSIGELFF.

This rearrangement joins TRBV25-1 to TRBJ1-2; TRBD1 might be the D (6 bases). Germline V CDR1 and CDR2: MGHDK, SYGVNS. V shed 11 bases and J shed 2 bases, with 12 bases lying between them. The CDR3 totals 12 residues. The CDR3, as DNA: TGTGCCCCTTGGGGACAAAACTATGGCTACACCTTC. Protein: CAPWGQNYGYTF.